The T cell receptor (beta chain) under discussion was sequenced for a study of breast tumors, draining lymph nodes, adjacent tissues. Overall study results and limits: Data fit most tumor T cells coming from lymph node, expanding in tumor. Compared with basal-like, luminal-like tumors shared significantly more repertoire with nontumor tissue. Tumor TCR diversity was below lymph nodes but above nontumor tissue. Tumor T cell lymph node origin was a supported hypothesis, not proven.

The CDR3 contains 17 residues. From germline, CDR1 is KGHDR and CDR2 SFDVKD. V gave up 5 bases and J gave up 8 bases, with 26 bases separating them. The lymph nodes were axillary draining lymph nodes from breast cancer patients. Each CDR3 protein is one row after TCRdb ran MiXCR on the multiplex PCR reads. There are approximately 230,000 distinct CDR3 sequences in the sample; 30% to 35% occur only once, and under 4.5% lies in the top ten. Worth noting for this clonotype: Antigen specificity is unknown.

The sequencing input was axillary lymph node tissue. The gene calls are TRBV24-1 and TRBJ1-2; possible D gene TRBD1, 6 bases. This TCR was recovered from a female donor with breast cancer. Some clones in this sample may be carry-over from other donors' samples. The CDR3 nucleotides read TGTGCCACCAGTGCCGGGGGAGTAGGGGGTATTATTGGGGGCTACACCTTC. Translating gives CATSAGGVGGIIGGYTF.